This T cell receptor beta chain is from a study of regulatory dendritic cells for organ transplantation. Germline loops: CDR1 SGHTA, CDR2 FQGNSA. The CDR3 has 15 amino acids. Trimming pared 7 bases from V and 0 bases from J, leaving 12 bases between. Sorted subsets were CFSE-labeled and cultured approximately 5 days with allogeneic dendritic cells. As concerns this clone: The antigen is undetermined.

Clones were read by immunoSEQ multiplex PCR, and TCRdb kept only the in-frame ones, dropping some. The table records 9,500 to 14,000 clones, nearly 90% of them present only once. Sequenced input: naive CD8+ T cells from blood cultured with dendritic cells. Sample subset: CD45RA+ naive T cells. V and J are TRBV7-2 and TRBJ2-2, with D possibly matching TRBD1 (6 bases). This clonotype originated in a human donor in good health. The CDR3 DNA follows: TGTGCCAGCAACCGGAACAGGGCGAACACCGGGGAGCTGTTTTTT. Its protein is CASNRNRANTGELFF. Supplemented by reference TRBV7-2 and TRBJ2-2, the full variable domain reads GAGVSQSPSNKVTEKGKDVELRCDPISGHTALYWYRQSLGQGLEFLIYFQGNSAPDKSGLPSDRFSAERTGGSVSTLTIQRTQQEDSAVYLCASNRNRANTGELFFGEGSRLTVL.